Below, 15 T cell receptor beta chains from the same sample are listed, as sequenced in a study of blood T cells in healthy people across ages. Using a J-beta primer mix together with a sample-barcoded 5' primer, a second PCR was run for about 6 to 11 cycles. TCRdb called the 5' RACE reads again in MiXCR, with one record for every CDR3 protein. The sample lists 700,000 to 1,000,000 distinct CDR3 sequences; under 45% were seen once. The specimen was blood. Source of these receptors: a man aged 55 to 70 in good health.

This clonotype has only a few counts. The genes are TRBV7-2 and TRBJ1-2; the D is unclear. Trimming took off 4 bases at V and 2 bases at J, with 8 bases between the two ends. CDR3 length: 13 residues. The germline V gene has CDR1 SGHTA and CDR2 FQGNSA. The CDR3 loop reads CASSSQTNYGYTF. Here the CDR3 DNA reads TGTGCCAGCAGCTCGCAAACCAACTATGGCTACACCTTC.

This chain uses TRBV6-6 with TRBJ2-4; TRBD1 aligns across 10 bases. Germline V lookup: CDR1 MNHNY, CDR2 SVGAGI (reference sequence). The CDR3 consists of 15 residues. V shed 2 bases and J 13 bases; nucleotides not matched to a gene: 11. Written as DNA, the CDR3 is TGTGCCAGCAGTTACCCCCACGACAGGGGGCAGGAGCAGTACTTC. Translated: CASSYPHDRGQEQYF.

In its sample, this clonotype was seen a few times. The J gene is TRBJ2-7, the V gene TRBV4-3; D might be TRBD1 (6 bases). Trimming stripped 0 bases from V and 3 bases from J, with 12 bases between. Germline assignment: CDR1 LGHNA and CDR2 YSLEER. The CDR3 is made up of 15 amino acids. This CDR3 is CASSQDRTAYYEQYF. CDR3 DNA: TGCGCCAGCAGCCAAGACCGGACAGCGTACTACGAGCAGTACTTC.

This clonotype appeared a few times. The DNA of the CDR3 is TGTGCCAGCAGCCCACGTCCCGTTCGGGACAGGGATAAGGGCTACACCTTC. Translation gives CASSPRPVRDRDKGYTF. This chain joins TRBV7-2 and TRBJ1-2; 9 bases fit TRBD1. This CDR3 is 17 amino acids long. Germline V gene data show CDR1 as SGHTA and CDR2 as FQGNSA. Losses at the gene ends were 5 bases for V and 8 bases for J; bases not matched to a gene: 18. Drawing the rest from reference TRBV7-2 and TRBJ1-2, the complete variable domain is GAGVSQSPSNKVTEKGKDVELRCDPISGHTALYWYRQSLGQGLEFLIYFQGNSAPDKSGLPSDRFSAERTGGSVSTLTIQRTQQEDSAVYLCASSPRPVRDRDKGYTFGSGTRLTVV.

The chain joins TRBV2 to TRBJ2-1; D could derive from TRBD1 or TRBD2 (6 bases each). Germline CDR1 is SNHLY and CDR2 is FYNNEI. This CDR3 has 15 residues. Trimming pared 6 bases from V and 9 bases from J, leaving 21 bases between. CDR3 residues: CASRGGTEPYGEQFF. DNA of the CDR3: TGTGCCAGCAGAGGGGGGACTGAGCCTTACGGTGAGCAGTTCTTC.

As to this clonotype: Mismatch with germline at one junction end may stem from a read error. The chain links TRBV9 to TRBJ2-7, with TRBD1 identical over 7 bases. The germline gives CDR1 SGDLS, CDR2 YYNGEE. The CDR3 has 13 amino acids. The CDR3 nucleotides are TGTACCAGCAGCCCAGGGGGTCCAAATGAGCAGTACTTC. Translated, it gives CTSSPGGPNEQYF. Drawing the rest from reference TRBV9 and TRBJ2-7, the complete variable domain is DSGVTQTPKHLITATGQRVTLRCSPRSGDLSVYWYQQSLDQGLQFLIQYYNGEERAKGNILERFSAQQFPDLHSELNLSSLELGDSALYFCTSSPGGPNEQYFGPGTRLTVT.

This chain joins TRBV7-2 and TRBJ2-1; possible D gene TRBD2, 7 bases. Per the germline V gene, CDR1 is SGHTA and CDR2 is FQGNSA. Trimming shortened V by 6 bases and J by 4 bases, and 22 bases separated the two germline ends. The CDR3 spans 17 residues. CDR3 protein: CASSFKGGETQYNEQFF. CDR3 nucleotide sequence: TGTGCCAGCAGTTTTAAAGGGGGGGAGACCCAGTACAATGAGCAGTTCTTC.

The gene calls are TRBV11-3 and TRBJ2-5, with a tentative D call TRBD1 (6 bases). The end of the DNA is better explained by TRBJ2-7, so the J call may be wrong. In germline, CDR1 is SGHNT, CDR2 YENEEA. CDR3 length: 13 residues. The CDR3 spells CASSLVAGDEQYF. Here the CDR3 DNA reads TGTGCCAGCAGCTTAGTCGCAGGGGACGAGCAGTACTTC.

This chain connects TRBV9 to TRBJ2-5; D possibly uses TRBD1 or TRBD2 (5 bases each). Per the germline V gene, CDR1 is SGDLS and CDR2 is YYNGEE. The CDR3 runs 15 residues. V was shortened by 0 bases and J by 11 bases, with 20 bases between the two germline ends. As DNA, the CDR3 is TGTGCCAGCAGCGTAGTAGAGGGGCCCGTCTGGGAGCAGTACTTC. Translation gives CASSVVEGPVWEQYF. The full variable domain, with the rest looked up from reference TRBV9 and TRBJ2-5, is DSGVTQTPKHLITATGQRVTLRCSPRSGDLSVYWYQQSLDQGLQFLIQYYNGEERAKGNILERFSAQQFPDLHSELNLSSLELGDSALYFCASSVVEGPVWEQYFGPGTRLLVL.

The chain couples TRBV18 to TRBJ2-7; the D gene is possibly TRBD2 (5 bases). The J call is in doubt because the DNA end fits TRBJ2-5 better. There are 15 residues in the CDR3. Germline V lookup: CDR1 KGHSH, CDR2 LQKENI. CDR3: CASSPSFPGDETQYF. CDR3 sequence (DNA): TGTGCCAGCTCACCAAGTTTTCCCGGGGATGAGACCCAGTACTTC.

This clonotype showed up just a few times. This chain connects TRBV10-3 to TRBJ2-1, with no clear D. The V gene's germline CDR1 is ENHRY and CDR2 SYGVKD. The CDR3 consists of 13 residues. V gave up 4 bases and J gave up 6 bases, with 10 bases separating them. CDR3: CAISGSTTNEQFF. Written as DNA, the CDR3 is TGTGCCATCAGTGGATCTACCACCAATGAGCAGTTCTTC.

Of note for this clonotype: One junction end does not reproduce the germline sequence, and a read error may be involved. The V gene is TRBV5-1, the J gene TRBJ2-7; D may correspond to TRBD1 or TRBD2 (6 bases each). The CDR3 extends over 14 amino acids. Germline lookup yields CDR1 SGHRS and CDR2 YFSETQ. The CDR3 nucleotides read TGCACCAGCAACACAATGGGGGGCAGTTACGAGCAGTACTTC. This gives the protein CTSNTMGGSYEQYF.

The CDR3 sequence: CASLRGINEKLFF. The CDR3 bases are TGTGCCAGCCTAAGGGGGATTAATGAAAAACTGTTTTTT. The chain is built from TRBV28 and TRBJ1-4, with D perhaps TRBD1 (6 bases). Trimming took off 8 bases at V and 4 bases at J, with 11 bases between the two ends. Germline CDR1 is MDHEN and CDR2 is SYDVKM. This CDR3 region has 13 residues.

In its sample, this clonotype was seen a few times. The chain links TRBV20-1 to TRBJ2-3; unclear D gene. This CDR3 is 11 amino acids long. Between the trimmed V and J ends, which lost 5 bases and 5 bases, there was a span of 8 bases. Germline V lookup: CDR1 DFQATT, CDR2 SNEGSKA (reference sequence). The CDR3 DNA follows: TGCAGTGCTTTTCCCATAGATACGCAGTATTTT. This translates into CSAFPIDTQYF.

This clonotype was observed many times. V usage is TRBV28 and J usage is TRBJ2-5; D remains ambiguous. From germline, CDR1 is MDHEN and CDR2 SYDVKM. CDR3 length equals 10 residues. The V end lost 5 bases, the J end lost 5 bases, and 3 bases lay between the germline ends. The CDR3 DNA sequence: TGTGCCAGCAGTCGGGAGACCCAGTACTTC. This encodes CASSRETQYF.